This section outlines one T cell receptor (beta chain) sequence together with its context. Its antigen is still unknown. These data originate in a study of cytomegalovirus exposure and HLA in healthy donors. Whole-study findings and limits: What a later analysis reportedly showed was that an Asian-associated ancestry cluster had fewer N-insertions than the roughly 670-donor mean. Several of the most significant clusters appeared, in a later analysis, to be linked to common viral pathogens.

Primers: 60 Vbeta forward and 13 Jbeta reverse. Clones were sequenced by immunoSEQ multiplex PCR, and TCRdb holds only the in-frame ones, with some missing. The data show some 80,000 clones, over 9.5% seen once. The J segment lost 6 bases and the V segment lost 3 bases, leaving 7 bases of the junction unmatched. This CDR3 spans 14 amino acids. Looked up from germline, CDR1 is KGHSY and CDR2 is FQNENV. This receptor was taken from a man aged 55-75 years in good health and CMV-seropositive. The chain couples TRBV16 to TRBJ2-7, with 8 bases lining up with TRBD1. The sample consisted of PBMCs. The CDR3 loop is CASSQTGVRGEQYF. The CDR3 DNA reads TGTGCCAGCAGCCAGACAGGGGTGAGAGGCGAGCAGTACTTC.